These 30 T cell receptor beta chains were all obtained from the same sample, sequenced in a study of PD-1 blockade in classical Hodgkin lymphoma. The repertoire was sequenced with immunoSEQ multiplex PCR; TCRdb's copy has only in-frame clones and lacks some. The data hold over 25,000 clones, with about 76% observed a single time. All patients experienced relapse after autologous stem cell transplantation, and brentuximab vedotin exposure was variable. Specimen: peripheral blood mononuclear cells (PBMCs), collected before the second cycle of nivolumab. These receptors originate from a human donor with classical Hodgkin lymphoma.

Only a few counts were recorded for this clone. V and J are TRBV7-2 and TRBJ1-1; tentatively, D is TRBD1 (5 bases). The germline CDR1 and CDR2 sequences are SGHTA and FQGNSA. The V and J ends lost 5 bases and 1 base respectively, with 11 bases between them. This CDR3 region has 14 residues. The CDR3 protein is CASSLTGQNTEAFF. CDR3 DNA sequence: TGTGCCAGCAGCCTCACAGGACAGAACACTGAAGCTTTCTTT.

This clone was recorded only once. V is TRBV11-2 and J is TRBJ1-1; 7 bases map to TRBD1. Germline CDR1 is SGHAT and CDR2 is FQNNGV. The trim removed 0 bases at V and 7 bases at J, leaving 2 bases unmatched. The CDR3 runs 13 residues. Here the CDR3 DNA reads TGTGCCAGCAGCTTAGACCGGGACAGTGAAGCTTTCTTT. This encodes CASSLDRDSEAFF.

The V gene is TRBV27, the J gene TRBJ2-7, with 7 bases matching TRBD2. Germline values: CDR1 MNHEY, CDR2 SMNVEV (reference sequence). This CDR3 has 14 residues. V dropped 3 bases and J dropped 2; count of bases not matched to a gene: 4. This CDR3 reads CASSFMGGAYEQYF. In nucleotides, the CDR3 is TGTGCCAGCAGTTTTATGGGGGGGGCCTACGAGCAGTACTTC.

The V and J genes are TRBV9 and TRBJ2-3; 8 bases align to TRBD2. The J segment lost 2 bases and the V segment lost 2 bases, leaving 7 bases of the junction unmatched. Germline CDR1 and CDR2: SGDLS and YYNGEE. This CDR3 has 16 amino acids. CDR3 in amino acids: CASSVTDGGDTDTQYF. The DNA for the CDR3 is TGTGCCAGCAGCGTGACGGACGGGGGGGACACAGATACGCAGTATTTT.

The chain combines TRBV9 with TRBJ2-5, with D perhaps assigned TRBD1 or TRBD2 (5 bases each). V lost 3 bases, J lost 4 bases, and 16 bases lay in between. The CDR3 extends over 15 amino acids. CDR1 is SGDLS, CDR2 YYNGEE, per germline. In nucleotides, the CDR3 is TGTGCCAGCAGCGCGGGGCGAATCGGCGGAGAGACCCAGTACTTC. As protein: CASSAGRIGGETQYF.

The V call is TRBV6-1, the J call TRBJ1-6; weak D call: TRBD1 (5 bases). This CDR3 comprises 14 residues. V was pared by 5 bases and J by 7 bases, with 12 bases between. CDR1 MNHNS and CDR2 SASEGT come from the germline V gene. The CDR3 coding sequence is TGTGCCAGCAGTAGACTCAGGGAGAATTCACCCCTCCACTTT. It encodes CASSRLRENSPLHF.

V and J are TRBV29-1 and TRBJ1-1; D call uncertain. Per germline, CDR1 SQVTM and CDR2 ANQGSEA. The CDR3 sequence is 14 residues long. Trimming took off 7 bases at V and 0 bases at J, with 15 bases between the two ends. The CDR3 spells CSASRPDLNTEAFF. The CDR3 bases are TGCAGCGCTTCCAGACCGGACCTGAACACTGAAGCTTTCTTT.

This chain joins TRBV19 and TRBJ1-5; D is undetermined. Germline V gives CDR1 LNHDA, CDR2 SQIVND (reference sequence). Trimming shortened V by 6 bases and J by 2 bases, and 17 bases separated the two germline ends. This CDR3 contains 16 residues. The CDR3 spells CASSNAILVGNQPQHF. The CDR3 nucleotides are TGTGCCAGTAGCAACGCGATTCTCGTGGGCAATCAGCCCCAGCATTTT.

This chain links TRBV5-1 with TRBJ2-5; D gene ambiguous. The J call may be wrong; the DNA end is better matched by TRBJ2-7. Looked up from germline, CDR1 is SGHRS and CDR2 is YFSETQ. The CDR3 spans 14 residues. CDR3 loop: CASSLLSTSYEQYF. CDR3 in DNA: TGCGCCAGCAGCTTGTTATCCACCTCCTACGAGCAGTACTTC.

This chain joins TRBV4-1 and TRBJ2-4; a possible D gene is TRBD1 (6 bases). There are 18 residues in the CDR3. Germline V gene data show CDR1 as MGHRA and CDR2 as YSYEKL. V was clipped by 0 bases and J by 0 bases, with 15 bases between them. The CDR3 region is CASSQDRAGAQAKNIQYF. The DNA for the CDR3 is TGCGCCAGCAGCCAAGATCGGGCAGGGGCTCAAGCCAAAAACATTCAGTACTTC.

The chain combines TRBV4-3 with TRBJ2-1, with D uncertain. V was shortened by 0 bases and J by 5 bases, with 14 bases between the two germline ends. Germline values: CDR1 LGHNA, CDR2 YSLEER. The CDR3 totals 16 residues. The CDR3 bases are TGCGCCAGCAGCCAAGATGCCACCGGCGGTCACAATGAGCAGTTCTTC. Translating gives CASSQDATGGHNEQFF.

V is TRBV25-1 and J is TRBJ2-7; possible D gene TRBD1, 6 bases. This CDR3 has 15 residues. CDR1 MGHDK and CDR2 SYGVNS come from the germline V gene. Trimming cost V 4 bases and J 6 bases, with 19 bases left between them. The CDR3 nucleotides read TGTGCCAGCAGTGCAATAAAGGGGGAAGGGGGCGAGCAGTACTTC. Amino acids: CASSAIKGEGGEQYF.

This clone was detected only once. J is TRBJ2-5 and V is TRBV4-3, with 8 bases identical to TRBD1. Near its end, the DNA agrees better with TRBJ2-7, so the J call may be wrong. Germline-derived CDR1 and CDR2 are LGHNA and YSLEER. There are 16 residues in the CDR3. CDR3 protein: CASSQDLRTGTYEQYF. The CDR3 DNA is TGCGCCAGCAGCCAAGATTTGCGGACAGGGACTTACGAGCAGTACTTC.

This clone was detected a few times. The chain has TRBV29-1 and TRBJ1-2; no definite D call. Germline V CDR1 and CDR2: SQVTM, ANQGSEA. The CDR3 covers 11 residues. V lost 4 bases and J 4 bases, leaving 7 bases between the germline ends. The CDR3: CSVVSAYGYTF. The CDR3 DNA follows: TGCAGCGTTGTGTCAGCCTATGGCTACACCTTC.

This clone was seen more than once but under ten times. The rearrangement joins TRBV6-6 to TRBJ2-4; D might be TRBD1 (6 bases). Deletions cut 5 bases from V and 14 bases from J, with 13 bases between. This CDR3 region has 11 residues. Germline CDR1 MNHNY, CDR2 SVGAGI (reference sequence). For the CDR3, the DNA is TGTGCCAGCAGTGCCGGGACACAGAAGTACTTC. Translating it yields CASSAGTQKYF.

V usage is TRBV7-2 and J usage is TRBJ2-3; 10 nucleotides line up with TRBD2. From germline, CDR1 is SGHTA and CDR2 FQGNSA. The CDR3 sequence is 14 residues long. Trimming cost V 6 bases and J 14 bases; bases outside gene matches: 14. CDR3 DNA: TGTGCCAGCAGATCTAGCGGGGGCGCGAGCATCCCGTATTTT. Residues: CASRSSGGASIPYF.

CDR3 nucleotide sequence: TGTGCCAGCAGCTTCACACCGGGACAGGGACAGGAGACCCAGTACTTC. Its translation: CASSFTPGQGQETQYF. This rearrangement joins TRBV11-2 to TRBJ2-5; 9 bases are a match to TRBD1. The junction had 10 bases not matched to a gene; V was cut back by 3 bases and J by 5 bases. Germline CDR1 is SGHAT and CDR2 is FQNNGV. The CDR3 has 16 residues.

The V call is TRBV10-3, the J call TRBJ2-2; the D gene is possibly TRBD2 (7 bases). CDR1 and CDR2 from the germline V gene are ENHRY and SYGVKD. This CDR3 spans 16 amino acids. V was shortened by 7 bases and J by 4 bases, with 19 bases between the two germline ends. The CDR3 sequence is CAIKGVNGGPTGELFF. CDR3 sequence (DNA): TGTGCCATCAAAGGCGTCAACGGGGGGCCCACCGGGGAGCTGTTTTTT.

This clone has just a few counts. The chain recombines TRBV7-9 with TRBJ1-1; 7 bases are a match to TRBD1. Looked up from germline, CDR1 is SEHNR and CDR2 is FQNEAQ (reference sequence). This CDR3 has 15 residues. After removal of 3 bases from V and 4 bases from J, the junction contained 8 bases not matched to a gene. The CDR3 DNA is TGTGCCAGCAGCTTCGGCGCAGGGGGTGGCACTGAAGCTTTCTTT. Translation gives CASSFGAGGGTEAFF.

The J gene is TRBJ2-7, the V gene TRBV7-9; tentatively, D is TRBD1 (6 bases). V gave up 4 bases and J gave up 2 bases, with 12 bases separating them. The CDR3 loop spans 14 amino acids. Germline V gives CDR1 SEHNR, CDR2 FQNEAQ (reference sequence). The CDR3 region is CASSSSGDTYEQYF. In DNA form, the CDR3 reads TGTGCCAGCAGCTCCTCAGGGGATACCTACGAGCAGTACTTC.

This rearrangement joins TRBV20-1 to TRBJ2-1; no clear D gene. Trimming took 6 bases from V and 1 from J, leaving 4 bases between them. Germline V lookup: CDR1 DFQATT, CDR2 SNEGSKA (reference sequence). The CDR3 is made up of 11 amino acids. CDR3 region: CSAQSYNEQFF. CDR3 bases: TGCAGTGCACAGTCCTACAATGAGCAGTTCTTC.

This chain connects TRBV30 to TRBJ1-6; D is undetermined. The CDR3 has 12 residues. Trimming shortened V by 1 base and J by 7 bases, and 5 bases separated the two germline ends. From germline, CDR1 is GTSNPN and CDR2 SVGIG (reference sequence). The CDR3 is CAWSEINSPLHF. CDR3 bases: TGTGCCTGGAGTGAAATCAATTCACCCCTCCACTTT.

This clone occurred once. The CDR3 sequence is CASSLRGTVYEQYF. The CDR3 nucleotides are TGTGCCAGCAGTCTCAGGGGAACGGTCTACGAGCAGTACTTC. The chain couples TRBV6-6 to TRBJ2-7, with a possible D match to TRBD1 (6 bases). Trimming stripped 5 bases from V and 3 bases from J, with 14 bases between. The germline V gene encodes CDR1 MNHNY and CDR2 SVGAGI (reference sequence). This CDR3 region has 14 residues.

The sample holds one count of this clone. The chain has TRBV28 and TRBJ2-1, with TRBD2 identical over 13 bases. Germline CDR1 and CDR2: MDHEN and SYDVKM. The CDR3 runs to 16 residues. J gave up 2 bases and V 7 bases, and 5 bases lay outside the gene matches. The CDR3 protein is CASNLGTSGAYNEQFF. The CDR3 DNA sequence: TGTGCCAGCAATTTGGGGACTAGCGGGGCCTACAATGAGCAGTTCTTC.

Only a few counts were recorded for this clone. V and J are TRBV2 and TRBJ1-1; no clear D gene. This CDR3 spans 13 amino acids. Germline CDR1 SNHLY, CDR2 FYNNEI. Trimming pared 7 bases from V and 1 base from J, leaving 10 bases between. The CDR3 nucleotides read TGTGCCAGCACTCGGACGGAGAACACTGAAGCTTTCTTT. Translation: CASTRTENTEAFF.

The CDR3 spells CASSLINGPSPPYGYTF. The CDR3 nucleotides are TGTGCCAGCTCCTTAATTAATGGGCCTTCACCCCCCTATGGCTACACCTTC. This sequence joins TRBV7-8 and TRBJ1-2, with D unresolved. Per germline, CDR1 SGHVS and CDR2 FQNEAQ. The CDR3 runs to 17 residues. V lost 8 bases to trimming and J lost 4 bases, with 26 bases between them. Full variable domain (rest looked up from reference TRBV7-8 and TRBJ1-2): GAGVSQSPRYKVAKRGQDVALRCDPISGHVSLFWYQQALGQGPEFLTYFQNEAQLDKSGLPSDRFFAERPEGSVSTLKIQRTQQEDSAVYLCASSLINGPSPPYGYTFGSGTRLTVV.

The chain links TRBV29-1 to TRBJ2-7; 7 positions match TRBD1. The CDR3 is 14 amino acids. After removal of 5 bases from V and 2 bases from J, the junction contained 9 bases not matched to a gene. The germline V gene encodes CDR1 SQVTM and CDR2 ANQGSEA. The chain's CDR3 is CSVPAGTEPYEQYF. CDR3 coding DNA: TGCAGCGTTCCCGCCGGGACAGAGCCCTACGAGCAGTACTTC.

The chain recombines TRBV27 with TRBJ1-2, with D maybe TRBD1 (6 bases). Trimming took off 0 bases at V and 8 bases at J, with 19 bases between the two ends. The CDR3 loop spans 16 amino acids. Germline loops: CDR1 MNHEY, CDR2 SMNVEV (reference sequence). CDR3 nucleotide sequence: TGTGCCAGCAGTTTATCGGGACTACAGGGTTCAAGAGGCTACACCTTC. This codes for CASSLSGLQGSRGYTF.

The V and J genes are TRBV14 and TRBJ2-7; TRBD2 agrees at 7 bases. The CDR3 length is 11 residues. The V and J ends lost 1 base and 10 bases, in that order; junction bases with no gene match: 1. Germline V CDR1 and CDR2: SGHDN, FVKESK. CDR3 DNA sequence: TGTGCCAGCAGCCAAGCGGGAGGCCAGTACTTC. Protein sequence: CASSQAGGQYF.

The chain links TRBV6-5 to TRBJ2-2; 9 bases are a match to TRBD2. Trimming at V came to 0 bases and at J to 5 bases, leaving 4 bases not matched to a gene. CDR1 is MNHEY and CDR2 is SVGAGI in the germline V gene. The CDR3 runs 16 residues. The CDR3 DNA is TGTGCCAGCAGTTACTCGCCTAGCGGGGAAACCGGGGAGCTGTTTTTT. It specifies CASSYSPSGETGELFF.